The 4 T cell receptor beta chains presented below share a single source sample, sequenced in a study of T cells in tuberculosis. Sequencing was performed with immunoSEQ multiplex PCR; in TCRdb, only in-frame clones are kept and a portion is missing. The repertoire holds some 29,000 clones, almost 90% seen once, with around 5.7% in the top ten. Sequencing was carried out using PBMCs. These receptors all come from a donor between 10 and 29 years old with latent tuberculosis or without tuberculosis infection.

The chain recombines TRBV12-5 with TRBJ1-1; D call uncertain. Germline V lookup: CDR1 LGHNT, CDR2 FRNRAP. V was pared by 6 bases and J by 7 bases, with 6 bases between. The CDR3 extends over 10 amino acids. Here the CDR3 reads CASGPFEAFF. The CDR3 coding sequence is TGTGCTAGTGGCCCTTTTGAAGCTTTCTTT. Full variable domain (outside the CDR3, taken from reference TRBV12-5 and TRBJ1-1): DARVTQTPRHKVTEMGQEVTMRCQPILGHNTVFWYRQTMMQGLELLAYFRNRAPLDDSGMPKDRFSAEMPDATLATLKIQPSEPRDSAVYFCASGPFEAFFGQGTRLTVV.

The chain is built from TRBV20-1 and TRBJ1-1; D uncertain. The V gene's germline CDR1 is DFQATT and CDR2 SNEGSKA (reference sequence). Trimming shortened V by 6 bases and J by 5 bases, and 10 bases separated the two germline ends. CDR3 length: 11 amino acids. The CDR3 is CSALRRTEAFF. CDR3 DNA sequence: TGCAGTGCCCTACGGCGGACTGAAGCTTTCTTT.

The J gene is TRBJ2-7, the V gene TRBV6-1, with 7 bases that match TRBD2. This CDR3 contains 11 residues. Per the germline V gene, CDR1 is MNHNS and CDR2 is SASEGT. V trimming: 7 bases; J trimming: 6 bases; junction bases outside the gene matches: 3. Here the CDR3 reads CASTRGVEQYF. In DNA, the CDR3 is TGTGCCAGCACTCGGGGGGTCGAGCAGTACTTC.

The chain recombines TRBV2 with TRBJ1-3; D is possibly TRBD1 (5 bases). This CDR3 is built from 15 residues. Germline V gene lookup returns CDR1 SNHLY and CDR2 FYNNEI. With 6 bases removed from V and 4 bases from J, the gap between germline ends came to 16 bases. The CDR3 sequence is CASSTGVVLGNTIYF. CDR3 in DNA: TGTGCCAGCAGCACGGGGGTCGTCCTCGGAAACACCATATATTTT.